This section outlines one T cell receptor (beta chain) sequence together with its context. Repertoires were generated with immunoSEQ multiplex PCR, while TCRdb's copy carries only in-frame clones and drops some. The sample comprises tens of thousands of clones, about 93% of which are singletons, and approximately 1.8% rests with the top ten. This entry is derived from a study of T cell changes during pregnancy in multiple sclerosis. This CDR3 is built from 16 residues. V was cut by 0 bases and J by 2 bases, with 12 bases left in between. Germline lookup yields CDR1 MRHNA and CDR2 SNTAGT. The source was peripheral blood, collected in the first trimester of pregnancy. This receptor was identified in a female donor in good health, enrolled as a control in a pregnancy study. The chain uses TRBV6-4 and TRBJ2-3; D gene uncertain. As DNA, the CDR3 is TGTGCCAGCAGTGACTCAGCGCTCACCCCCACAGATACGCAGTATTTT. Translation gives CASSDSALTPTDTQYF.